Below are 15 T cell receptor beta chains sequenced from a single sample in a study of blood T cell repertoires in COVID-19. Here immunoSEQ multiplex PCR was the method, and the copy in TCRdb shows in-frame clones only, minus some. In the table there are 40,000 to 50,000 clones, 89% of which are singletons. Source material: peripheral blood. These receptors originate from a man aged 50 or older with active COVID-19.

The DNA of the CDR3 is TGCGCCAGCAGCTTAGGAGGAGATACGCAGTATTTT. Translation gives CASSLGGDTQYF. The genes are TRBV5-1 and TRBJ2-3, with D tentatively TRBD2 (5 bases). V was pared by 2 bases and J by 5 bases, with 6 bases between. Germline CDR1 is SGHRS and CDR2 is YFSETQ. CDR3 length: 12 amino acids.

The chain uses TRBV18 and TRBJ2-1; TRBD2 matches at 8 bases. The germline gives CDR1 KGHSH, CDR2 LQKENI. V lost 6 bases, J lost 2 bases, and 6 bases stayed unmatched. The CDR3 extends over 15 amino acids. CDR3 nucleotide sequence: TGTGCCAGCTCGGAGCGGGAGTTTCCCTACAATGAGCAGTTCTTC. This translates into CASSEREFPYNEQFF.

This clone was counted only a few times. The V gene is TRBV9, the J gene TRBJ2-7; 13 bases fit TRBD2. Germline values: CDR1 SGDLS, CDR2 YYNGEE. With 3 bases clipped from V and 2 bases from J, the junction kept 2 bases outside the gene matches. This CDR3 has 15 amino acids. Written as DNA, the CDR3 is TGTGCCAGCAGCGAGGGACTAGCGGGGACCTACGAGCAGTACTTC. Its translation is CASSEGLAGTYEQYF. The full variable domain, rest sourced from reference TRBV9 and TRBJ2-7, is DSGVTQTPKHLITATGQRVTLRCSPRSGDLSVYWYQQSLDQGLQFLIQYYNGEERAKGNILERFSAQQFPDLHSELNLSSLELGDSALYFCASSEGLAGTYEQYFGPGTRLTVT.

The chain is built from TRBV19 and TRBJ2-2; 7 bases agree with TRBD1. There are 13 residues in the CDR3. Losses at the gene ends were 7 bases for V and 7 bases for J; bases not matched to a gene: 6. The V gene's germline CDR1 is LNHDA and CDR2 SQIVND (reference sequence). The CDR3 sequence: CASTHRGGGELFF. CDR3 DNA: TGTGCCAGTACCCACAGGGGCGGCGGGGAGCTGTTTTTT.

This clone has more than one count but fewer than ten. The chain is built from TRBV7-9 and TRBJ1-6; D is undetermined. CDR3 length: 16 amino acids. V dropped 1 base and J dropped 8 bases, with 15 bases sitting between them. CDR1 is SEHNR and CDR2 is FQNEAQ in the germline V gene (reference sequence). DNA of the CDR3: TGTGCCAGCAGCTTAGAATCGGCAAACCGGGATTCACCCCTCCACTTT. Its translation is CASSLESANRDSPLHF.

This clone was observed a few times. The V gene is TRBV20-1, the J gene TRBJ2-7; no clear D gene. The germline gives CDR1 DFQATT, CDR2 SNEGSKA (reference sequence). CDR3 length: 10 residues. Between the trimmed V and J ends, which lost 6 bases and 4 bases, there was a span of 7 bases. The CDR3 DNA follows: TGCAGTGCAAAAGCTTACGAGCAGTACTTC. It encodes CSAKAYEQYF.

The chain carries TRBV7-3 and TRBJ2-3; 7 positions agree with TRBD2. Per germline, CDR1 SGHTA and CDR2 FQGTGA. This CDR3 spans 14 amino acids. The ends lost 10 bases at V and 0 bases at J; junction bases unmatched: 7. The CDR3 nucleotides are TGTGCCACGCGGGGGAAGCCTAGCACAGATACGCAGTATTTT. This translates into CATRGKPSTDTQYF.

The rearrangement joins TRBV4-1 to TRBJ1-5; D may be TRBD1 (5 bases). CDR1 MGHRA and CDR2 YSYEKL come from the germline V gene. This CDR3 comprises 15 residues. V gave up 4 bases and J gave up 7 bases, with 17 bases separating them. CDR3 region: CASSRGSGLGQPQHF. In nucleotides, the CDR3 is TGCGCCAGCAGCCGCGGATCAGGGTTGGGGCAGCCCCAGCATTTT.

The CDR3 DNA follows: TGTGCCAGTAGTGTCCGCAGGGTCACTGGAAACACCATATATTTT. Its translation is CASSVRRVTGNTIYF. This chain links TRBV19 with TRBJ1-3; possible D gene TRBD1, 5 bases. CDR1 is LNHDA and CDR2 is SQIVND in the germline V gene (reference sequence). The CDR3 is 15 residues long. Trimming took 5 bases from V and 2 from J, leaving 13 bases between them.

The chain combines TRBV11-3 with TRBJ2-5, with a weak D call TRBD1 (6 bases). Germline-derived CDR1 and CDR2 are SGHNT and YENEEA. This CDR3 spans 15 amino acids. Trimming pared 2 bases from V and 5 bases from J, leaving 15 bases between. The CDR3 region is CASSLQGVQGETQYF. CDR3 in DNA: TGTGCCAGCAGCTTACAGGGAGTGCAGGGGGAGACCCAGTACTTC.

The rearrangement joins TRBV7-9 to TRBJ1-5; D is perhaps TRBD1 (6 bases). CDR1 is SEHNR and CDR2 is FQNEAQ in the germline V gene (reference sequence). The CDR3 has 16 residues. V shed 0 bases and J shed 5 bases, with 14 bases lying between them. CDR3 nucleotide sequence: TGTGCCAGCAGCTTAGCGCGGGGGGCGGCGGATCAGCCCCAGCATTTT. Translation: CASSLARGAADQPQHF.

The chain is built from TRBV6-5 and TRBJ2-1, with 9 bases aligning to TRBD1. With 5 bases clipped from V and 6 bases from J, the junction kept 2 bases outside the gene matches. The V gene's germline CDR1 is MNHEY and CDR2 SVGAGI. The CDR3 is 13 amino acids. The DNA for the CDR3 is TGTGCCAGCAGTACGGGACAGGGCAATGAGCAGTTCTTC. This encodes CASSTGQGNEQFF.

The chain combines TRBV29-1 with TRBJ1-1, with 8 bases that match TRBD1. The ends lost 5 bases at V and 10 bases at J; junction bases unmatched: 6. CDR1 and CDR2 (germline): SQVTM, ANQGSEA. The CDR3 spans 11 residues. The CDR3 bases are TGCAGCGTTCAGGGGGCTGAGGGAGCTTTCTTT. Translating it yields CSVQGAEGAFF.

The V and J genes are TRBV7-2 and TRBJ2-1, with no clear D. Trimming pared 4 bases from V and 2 bases from J, leaving 12 bases between. The CDR3 is 15 residues long. The germline CDR1 and CDR2 sequences are SGHTA and FQGNSA. This CDR3 is CASSSPGGTYNEQFF. The CDR3 DNA sequence: TGTGCCAGCAGCTCACCCGGCGGAACCTACAATGAGCAGTTCTTC.

The chain couples TRBV6-1 to TRBJ2-1; D may be TRBD1 (6 bases). The CDR3 consists of 15 residues. From germline, CDR1 is MNHNS and CDR2 SASEGT. V lost 3 bases and J lost 0, with 9 bases in between. The CDR3 coding sequence is TGTGCCAGCAGTGATGGGACAAGCTCCTACAATGAGCAGTTCTTC. Its protein is CASSDGTSSYNEQFF.